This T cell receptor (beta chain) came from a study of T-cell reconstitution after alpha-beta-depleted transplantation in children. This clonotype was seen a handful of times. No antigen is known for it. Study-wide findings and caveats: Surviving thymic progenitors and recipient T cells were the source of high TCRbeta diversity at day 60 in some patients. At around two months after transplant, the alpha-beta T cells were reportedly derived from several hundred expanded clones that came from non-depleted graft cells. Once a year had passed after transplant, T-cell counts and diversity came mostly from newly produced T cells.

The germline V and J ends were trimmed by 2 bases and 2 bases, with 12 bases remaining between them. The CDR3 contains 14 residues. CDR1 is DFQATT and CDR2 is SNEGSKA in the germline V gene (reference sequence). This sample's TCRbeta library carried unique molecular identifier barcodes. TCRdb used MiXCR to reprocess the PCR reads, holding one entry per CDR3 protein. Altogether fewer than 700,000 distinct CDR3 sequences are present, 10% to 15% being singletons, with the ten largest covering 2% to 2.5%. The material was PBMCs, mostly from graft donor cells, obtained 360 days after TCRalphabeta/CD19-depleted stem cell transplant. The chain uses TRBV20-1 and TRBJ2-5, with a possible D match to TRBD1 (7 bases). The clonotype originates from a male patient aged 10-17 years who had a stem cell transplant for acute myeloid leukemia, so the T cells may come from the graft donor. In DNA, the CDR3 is TGCAGTGCTAGATGGGCAGGGGGGCAAGAGACCCAGTACTTC. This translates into CSARWAGGQETQYF.